A selection of T cell receptor beta chains follows, all from one sample in a study of cytomegalovirus exposure and HLA in healthy donors. Profiling relied on immunoSEQ multiplex PCR, and the TCRdb table lists in-frame clones only, not all of them. The sample lists about 120,000 clones; around 75% were seen once. Sequenced: PBMCs. Receptor source: a woman between 18 and 29 years old in good health and CMV-seronegative. Each CDR3 is given with its conserved first and last residue. The order of the fields is V gene, clone size, D gene, J gene, CDR3 protein, CDR3 DNA. The D gene is left open where the match is weak. Clone size is given for some rows only: seen once, a few or many times, or a class if the clone is expanded.

V: TRBV30
size: .
D: .
J: TRBJ1-6
CDR3: CAWKRGTGTGANSPLHF
DNA: TGTGCCTGGAAAAGGGGTACGGGCACAGGAGCTAATTCACCCCTCCACTTT

V: TRBV5-4
size: .
D: .
J: TRBJ1-5
CDR3: CASSLAGNQPQHF
DNA: TGTGCCAGCAGCTTGGCAGGGAATCAGCCCCAGCATTTT

V: TRBV11-2
size: few
D: .
J: TRBJ2-7
CDR3: CASTVLSYEQYF
DNA: TGTGCCAGCACCGTACTAAGCTACGAGCAGTACTTC

V: TRBV5-4
size: .
D: .
J: TRBJ1-2
CDR3: CASSLGGSYGYTF
DNA: TGTGCCAGCAGCTTGGGAGGCAGCTATGGCTACACCTTC

V: TRBV18
size: .
D: TRBD2
J: TRBJ2-1
CDR3: CASFGLAGVPSYNEQFF
DNA: TGTGCCAGCTTCGGACTAGCGGGGGTTCCCTCCTACAATGAGCAGTTCTTC

V: TRBV11-2
size: .
D: .
J: TRBJ1-1
CDR3: CASSLRGYTEAFF
DNA: TGTGCCAGCAGCTTAAGGGGATACACTGAAGCTTTCTTT

V: TRBV6-4
size: few
D: .
J: TRBJ2-7
CDR3: CASSARSAGSYEQYF
DNA: TGTGCCAGCAGTGCACGTTCGGCAGGCTCCTACGAGCAGTACTTC

V: TRBV7-9
size: .
D: .
J: TRBJ2-1
CDR3: CASSFAGSNEQFF
DNA: TGTGCCAGCAGCTTTGCGGGGTCGAATGAGCAGTTCTTC

V: TRBV28
size: .
D: .
J: TRBJ1-1
CDR3: CASSLLREGNTEAFF
DNA: TGTGCCAGCAGTTTACTACGAGAGGGGAACACTGAAGCTTTCTTT

V: TRBV29-1
size: once
D: .
J: TRBJ2-1
CDR3: CSVESGSGSKYYNEQFF
DNA: TGCAGCGTTGAATCGGGGTCGGGAAGTAAGTACTACAATGAGCAGTTCTTC

V: TRBV7-8
size: .
D: TRBD1
J: TRBJ2-7
CDR3: CASSSLWGQGYEQYF
DNA: TGTGCCAGCAGCTCCTTGTGGGGACAGGGCTACGAGCAGTACTTC

V: TRBV14
size: .
D: .
J: TRBJ1-1
CDR3: CASSQEIKNTEAFF
DNA: TGTGCCAGCAGCCAAGAAATAAAGAACACTGAAGCTTTCTTT

V: TRBV15
size: .
D: TRBD2
J: TRBJ2-1
CDR3: CATSRDFSGGRFF
DNA: TGTGCCACCAGCAGAGATTTTAGCGGGGGAAGGTTCTTC

V: TRBV2
size: once
D: .
J: TRBJ2-1
CDR3: CASSGQSLWGQFF
DNA: TGTGCCAGCAGTGGACAGAGCCTCTGGGGGCAGTTCTTC

V: TRBV27
size: .
D: TRBD2
J: TRBJ2-5
CDR3: CASRAGAGAKETQYF
DNA: TGTGCCAGCAGGGCGGGAGCGGGAGCCAAAGAGACCCAGTACTTC

V: TRBV10-3
size: .
D: TRBD1
J: TRBJ1-6
CDR3: CAPPDRGDSPLHF
DNA: TGTGCTCCACCGGACAGGGGGGATTCACCCCTCCACTTT

V: TRBV28
size: .
D: .
J: TRBJ2-3
CDR3: CASSLPVGGATDTQYF
DNA: TGTGCCAGCAGTTTGCCGGTAGGGGGGGCGACAGATACGCAGTATTTT

V: TRBV28
size: .
D: TRBD1
J: TRBJ2-5
CDR3: CASSLGDRDQETQYF
DNA: TGTGCCAGCAGTTTAGGTGACAGGGACCAAGAGACCCAGTACTTC

V: TRBV2
size: .
D: TRBD1
J: TRBJ1-1
CDR3: CASSDPTGSLNTEAFF
DNA: TGTGCCAGCAGTGACCCGACAGGGAGCTTGAACACTGAAGCTTTCTTT

V: TRBV6-5
size: .
D: .
J: TRBJ1-2
CDR3: CASSYEANYGYTF
DNA: TGTGCCAGCAGTTACGAGGCAAACTATGGCTACACCTTC

V: TRBV5-1
size: .
D: .
J: TRBJ2-3
CDR3: CASSRLGGSTSTDTQYF
DNA: TGCGCCAGCAGCCGACTAGGTGGGAGCACTAGCACAGATACGCAGTATTTT

V: TRBV4-1
size: few
D: TRBD1
J: TRBJ1-6
CDR3: CASSHTDRDNSPLHF
DNA: TGCGCCAGCAGCCATACTGACAGGGATAATTCACCCCTCCACTTT

V: TRBV7-8
size: .
D: .
J: TRBJ1-5
CDR3: CASSLRVIDSNQPQHF
DNA: TGTGCCAGCAGCTTACGAGTAATAGATAGCAATCAGCCCCAGCATTTT

V: TRBV19
size: .
D: .
J: TRBJ2-1
CDR3: CASSIWQGNPYYNEQFF
DNA: TGTGCCAGTAGTATTTGGCAGGGCAACCCTTACTACAATGAGCAGTTCTTC

V: TRBV6-4
size: few
D: .
J: TRBJ2-1
CDR3: CASSDSREAYNEQFF
DNA: TGTGCCAGCAGTGACTCCCGCGAGGCCTACAATGAGCAGTTCTTC

V: TRBV30
size: .
D: .
J: TRBJ1-1
CDR3: CAWSGLNTEAFF
DNA: TGTGCCTGGAGTGGTCTCAACACTGAAGCTTTCTTT

V: TRBV6-5
size: .
D: .
J: TRBJ1-2
CDR3: CATLLGGEGSYGYTF
DNA: TGTGCCACTCTACTGGGGGGGGAGGGAAGCTATGGCTACACCTTC

V: TRBV11-2
size: .
D: TRBD2
J: TRBJ2-1
CDR3: CASSSDSRLAANEQFF
DNA: TGTGCCAGCAGCTCTGACTCCAGACTAGCAGCCAATGAGCAGTTCTTC

V: TRBV2
size: .
D: TRBD1
J: TRBJ1-2
CDR3: CASSFTGGYGYTF
DNA: TGTGCCAGCAGTTTCACAGGGGGCTATGGCTACACCTTC

V: TRBV30
size: .
D: TRBD2
J: TRBJ2-3
CDR3: CAWELAGGPTDTQYF
DNA: TGTGCCTGGGAGCTAGCGGGGGGACCCACAGATACGCAGTATTTT

V: TRBV4-2
size: .
D: TRBD2
J: TRBJ2-7
CDR3: CASSQYTSVNYEQYF
DNA: TGTGCCAGCAGCCAGTATACTAGCGTTAACTACGAGCAGTACTTC

V: TRBV5-4
size: once
D: TRBD1
J: TRBJ1-1
CDR3: CASSVRQGANTEAFF
DNA: TGTGCCAGCAGCGTACGACAGGGGGCTAACACTGAAGCTTTCTTT

V: TRBV5-4
size: .
D: TRBD1
J: TRBJ2-2
CDR3: CASSRTGVDAGELFF
DNA: TGTGCCAGCAGCCGGACAGGGGTCGACGCCGGGGAGCTGTTTTTT

V: TRBV2
size: .
D: TRBD1
J: TRBJ1-6
CDR3: CASSEQGTGAPSFSSYNSPLHF
DNA: TGTGCCAGCAGTGAACAGGGGACAGGGGCCCCCTCTTTCAGCTCCTATAATTCACCCCTCCACTTT

V: TRBV6-5
size: .
D: TRBD2
J: TRBJ2-3
CDR3: CASSRLAGDTDTQYF
DNA: TGTGCCAGCAGTCGACTAGCGGGGGACACAGATACGCAGTATTTT

V: TRBV29-1
size: .
D: .
J: TRBJ1-2
CDR3: CSVGYATNYGYTF
DNA: TGCAGCGTTGGGTATGCTACTAACTATGGCTACACCTTC

V: TRBV4-1
size: .
D: .
J: TRBJ2-7
CDR3: CASSHSDRSYEQYF
DNA: TGCGCCAGCAGCCACAGTGACAGGTCCTACGAGCAGTACTTC

V: TRBV5-1
size: .
D: TRBD2
J: TRBJ2-1
CDR3: CASSSVGRGVPNNEQFF
DNA: TGCGCCAGCAGCTCCGTAGGGCGGGGGGTCCCAAACAATGAGCAGTTCTTC

V: TRBV30
size: .
D: TRBD1
J: TRBJ1-1
CDR3: CAWSAGQGASDAFF
DNA: TGTGCCTGGAGTGCGGGACAGGGGGCAAGTGATGCTTTCTTT

V: TRBV11-1
size: few
D: .
J: TRBJ1-3
CDR3: CASSSTVGNTIYF
DNA: TGTGCCAGCAGCTCCACAGTCGGAAACACCATATATTTT

V: TRBV5-1
size: .
D: TRBD1
J: TRBJ1-1
CDR3: CASSLRTGKGTEAFF
DNA: TGCGCCAGCAGCTTGCGGACAGGGAAAGGCACTGAAGCTTTCTTT

V: TRBV10-3
size: .
D: .
J: TRBJ1-2
CDR3: CATGLAHGYTF
DNA: TGTGCCACCGGGTTGGCGCATGGCTACACCTTC

V: TRBV25-1
size: .
D: .
J: TRBJ1-1
CDR3: CASSDVGETEAFF
DNA: TGTGCCAGCAGTGACGTAGGGGAAACTGAAGCTTTCTTT

V: TRBV28
size: .
D: .
J: TRBJ1-5
CDR3: CASSSSRGGNQPQHF
DNA: TGTGCCAGCAGCTCATCCAGAGGAGGCAATCAGCCCCAGCATTTT

V: TRBV4-1
size: few
D: .
J: TRBJ2-7
CDR3: CASSQDWPSLHYEQYF
DNA: TGCGCCAGCAGCCAAGACTGGCCTAGCCTTCACTACGAGCAGTACTTC

V: TRBV9
size: .
D: .
J: TRBJ1-2
CDR3: CASSEEGDSNYGYTF
DNA: TGTGCCAGCAGCGAAGAGGGTGATTCTAACTATGGCTACACCTTC

V: TRBV7-2
size: once
D: .
J: TRBJ2-7
CDR3: CASSLGRGAYEQYF
DNA: TGTGCCAGCAGCTTAGGCAGGGGGGCCTACGAGCAGTACTTC

V: TRBV7-9
size: few
D: .
J: TRBJ2-7
CDR3: CASSLIGTMYEQYF
DNA: TGTGCCAGCAGCTTAATTGGGACAATGTACGAGCAGTACTTC

V: TRBV9
size: .
D: TRBD2
J: TRBJ2-2
CDR3: CASSVGGTGELFF
DNA: TGTGCCAGCAGCGTCGGGGGGACCGGGGAGCTGTTTTTT

V: TRBV30
size: few
D: .
J: TRBJ1-4
CDR3: CAWRPQGVVEKLFF
DNA: TGTGCCTGGAGGCCACAGGGAGTTGTGGAAAAACTGTTTTTT

V: TRBV6-6
size: .
D: .
J: TRBJ1-1
CDR3: CASSLFSVNTEAFF
DNA: TGTGCCAGCAGCCTTTTCTCGGTGAACACTGAAGCTTTCTTT

V: TRBV28
size: .
D: .
J: TRBJ2-1
CDR3: CASRVQVLYNEQFF
DNA: TGTGCCAGCAGGGTGCAGGTACTCTACAATGAGCAGTTCTTC

V: TRBV28
size: .
D: TRBD1
J: TRBJ1-2
CDR3: CASSPGGTGIPYGYTF
DNA: TGTGCCAGCAGTCCAGGGGGAACAGGGATACCTTATGGCTACACCTTC

V: TRBV14
size: .
D: .
J: TRBJ1-2
CDR3: CASSQSGANGYTF
DNA: TGTGCCAGCAGCCAGTCAGGGGCCAATGGCTACACCTTC

V: TRBV2
size: .
D: .
J: TRBJ1-4
CDR3: CASSQGLANEKLFF
DNA: TGTGCCAGCAGCCAGGGTTTGGCTAATGAAAAACTGTTTTTT

V: TRBV30
size: .
D: .
J: TRBJ2-5
CDR3: CAYTPGGARETQYF
DNA: TGTGCCTACACACCAGGAGGGGCGCGGGAGACCCAGTACTTC

V: TRBV5-6
size: .
D: .
J: TRBJ2-7
CDR3: CASSFYTISSYEQYF
DNA: TGTGCCAGCAGCTTTTACACCATAAGCTCCTACGAGCAGTACTTC

V: TRBV5-1
size: .
D: TRBD2
J: TRBJ2-2
CDR3: CASGQANTGELFF
DNA: TGCGCTAGCGGGCAGGCGAACACCGGGGAGCTGTTTTTT

V: TRBV13
size: .
D: TRBD1
J: TRBJ2-1
CDR3: CASSFTLLPGQGYEQFF
DNA: TGTGCCAGCAGCTTCACATTACTACCGGGACAGGGGTATGAGCAGTTCTTC

V: TRBV7-9
size: .
D: TRBD1
J: TRBJ2-1
CDR3: CASSLVTGGKEQFF
DNA: TGTGCCAGCAGCTTAGTTACAGGGGGGAAAGAGCAGTTCTTC